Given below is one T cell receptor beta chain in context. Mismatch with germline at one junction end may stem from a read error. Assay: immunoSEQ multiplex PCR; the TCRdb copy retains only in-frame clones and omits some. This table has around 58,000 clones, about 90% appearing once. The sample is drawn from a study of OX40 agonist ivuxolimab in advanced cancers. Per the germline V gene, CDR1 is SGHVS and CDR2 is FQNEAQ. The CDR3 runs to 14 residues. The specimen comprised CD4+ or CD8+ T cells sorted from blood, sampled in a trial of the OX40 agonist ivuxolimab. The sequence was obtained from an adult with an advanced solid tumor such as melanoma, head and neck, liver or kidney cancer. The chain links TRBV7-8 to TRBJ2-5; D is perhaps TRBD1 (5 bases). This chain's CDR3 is CACSLLGREETQYF. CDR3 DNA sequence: TGTGCCTGCAGCTTATTGGGCAGGGAAGAGACCCAGTACTTC.